These 12 T cell receptor beta chains were all obtained from the same sample, sequenced in a study of Ad26.COV2.S vaccination and SARS-CoV-2 variants. This table comes from immunoSEQ multiplex PCR, and its TCRdb copy is limited to in-frame clones, with some not included. The data show about 97,000 clones, 80% seen once. Specimen: peripheral blood, collected after recovery from COVID-19. These receptors were collected from a human donor who had recovered from COVID-19.

This clone came up once. The V and J genes are TRBV6-5 and TRBJ1-2; D remains ambiguous. This CDR3 is built from 15 residues. Between the trimmed V and J ends, which lost 4 bases and 4 bases, there was a span of 16 bases. Germline V lookup: CDR1 MNHEY, CDR2 SVGAGI. The CDR3 reads CASSFSSLGVYGYTF. CDR3 DNA: TGTGCCAGCAGTTTTTCCTCCCTTGGGGTCTATGGCTACACCTTC.

The J gene is TRBJ1-2, the V gene TRBV6-5, with D uncertain. Trimming left V 0 bases short and J 2 bases short, with 7 bases between. The CDR3 totals 14 residues. Germline CDR1 MNHEY, CDR2 SVGAGI. Here the CDR3 reads CASSYSYRNYGYTF. The CDR3 DNA follows: TGTGCCAGCAGTTACTCATATAGAAACTATGGCTACACCTTC.

The chain recombines TRBV29-1 with TRBJ1-1; D is uncertain. The CDR3 sequence is 10 residues long. Trimming cost V 4 bases and J 5 bases, with 5 bases left between them. The germline V gene has CDR1 SQVTM and CDR2 ANQGSEA. The chain's CDR3 is CSVVVTEAFF. As DNA, the CDR3 is TGCAGCGTTGTTGTAACTGAAGCTTTCTTT. The variable domain in full, with the rest retrieved from reference TRBV29-1 and TRBJ1-1, is SAVISQKPSRDICQRGTSLTIQCQVDSQVTMMFWYRQQPGQSLTLIATANQGSEATYESGFVIDKFPISRPNLTFSTLTVSNMSPEDSSIYLCSVVVTEAFFGQGTRLTVV.

This clone was observed a few times. The gene calls are TRBV30 and TRBJ2-2; 8 nucleotides match TRBD1. Trimming took 4 bases from V and 3 from J; bases not matched to a gene: 4. This CDR3 is built from 14 residues. Per germline, CDR1 GTSNPN and CDR2 SVGIG (reference sequence). The CDR3 nucleotides are TGTGCCTGGAACCAGGGACAGGACACCGGGGAGCTGTTTTTT. As protein: CAWNQGQDTGELFF.

The chain has TRBV10-1 and TRBJ2-1, with TRBD1 identical over 8 bases. Germline trimming cut 2 bases from V and 5 bases from J; bases unmatched to any gene: 8. CDR1 WNHNN and CDR2 SYGVQD come from the germline V gene (reference sequence). This CDR3 comprises 16 residues. The CDR3 DNA follows: TGCGCCAGCAGTGAGATCGGGACAGGCCTCGACAATGAGCAGTTCTTC. As protein: CASSEIGTGLDNEQFF.

The chain carries TRBV6-5 and TRBJ2-3, with D hard to call. Between the trimmed V and J ends, which lost 6 bases and 4 bases, there was a span of 14 bases. The CDR3 runs 14 residues. Germline V gene lookup returns CDR1 MNHEY and CDR2 SVGAGI. The CDR3 region is CASRASMAADTQYF. The DNA of the CDR3 is TGTGCCAGCAGGGCCTCAATGGCCGCAGATACGCAGTATTTT.

V is TRBV29-1 and J is TRBJ2-7, with TRBD1 identical over 8 bases. The germline CDR1 and CDR2 sequences are SQVTM and ANQGSEA. This CDR3 contains 12 residues. Trimming at V came to 7 bases and at J to 5 bases, leaving 7 bases not matched to a gene. This CDR3 is CSADRGRNEQYF. The CDR3 nucleotides read TGCAGCGCCGACAGGGGACGAAACGAGCAGTACTTC.

The chain recombines TRBV28 with TRBJ2-7; the match to TRBD1 covers 7 bases. The V gene end was trimmed by 10 bases and the J gene end by 7 bases; junction bases not matched to a gene: 16. The CDR3 loop spans 14 amino acids. Germline V gene sequence: CDR1 MDHEN, CDR2 SYDVKM. The DNA for the CDR3 is TGTGCCACCCAGGGGGAAGAGGGGTCAAGAGAGCAGTACTTC. This sequence encodes CATQGEEGSREQYF.

This sequence joins TRBV27 and TRBJ2-5; D ambiguous. The germline V gene encodes CDR1 MNHEY and CDR2 SMNVEV (reference sequence). Trimming cost V 3 bases and J 6 bases, with 8 bases left between them. This CDR3 is built from 12 residues. The CDR3 reads CASSLTGKTQYF. Here the CDR3 DNA reads TGTGCCAGCAGTTTGACCGGTAAGACCCAGTACTTC.

V gene TRBV12-3 or TRBV12-4 combines with J gene TRBJ2-1; perhaps TRBD2 as D (7 bases). This CDR3 spans 13 amino acids. The V end lost 1 base, the J end lost 7 bases, and 8 bases lay between the germline ends. CDR3 sequence: CASSLEGGNEQFF. As DNA, the CDR3 is TGTGCCAGCAGTTTAGAGGGGGGGAATGAGCAGTTCTTC.

The rearrangement uses TRBV15 and TRBJ2-7; TRBD1 might be the D (6 bases). The CDR3 contains 16 residues. Germline V gives CDR1 LNHNV, CDR2 YYDKDF (reference sequence). V lost 5 bases, J lost 0 bases, and 17 bases lay in between. The CDR3 sequence: CATSERGTSSSYEQYF. In DNA form, the CDR3 reads TGTGCCACCAGCGAGAGGGGGACGTCCAGCTCCTACGAGCAGTACTTC. Full variable domain (outside the CDR3, taken from reference TRBV15 and TRBJ2-7): DAMVIQNPRYQVTQFGKPVTLSCSQTLNHNVMYWYQQKSSQAPKLLFHYYDKDFNNEADTPDNFQSRRPNTSFCFLDIRSPGLGDTAMYLCATSERGTSSSYEQYFGPGTRLTVT.

This chain links TRBV19 with TRBJ1-5; TRBD1 is a possible D gene (6 bases). Trimming shortened V by 11 bases and J by 0 bases, and 14 bases separated the two germline ends. Germline CDR1 reads LNHDA; CDR2 reads SQIVND (reference sequence). The CDR3 is 14 residues long. This CDR3 reads CACDDRNSNQPQHF. The CDR3 DNA sequence: TGTGCCTGCGACGACAGGAATAGCAATCAGCCCCAGCATTTT.